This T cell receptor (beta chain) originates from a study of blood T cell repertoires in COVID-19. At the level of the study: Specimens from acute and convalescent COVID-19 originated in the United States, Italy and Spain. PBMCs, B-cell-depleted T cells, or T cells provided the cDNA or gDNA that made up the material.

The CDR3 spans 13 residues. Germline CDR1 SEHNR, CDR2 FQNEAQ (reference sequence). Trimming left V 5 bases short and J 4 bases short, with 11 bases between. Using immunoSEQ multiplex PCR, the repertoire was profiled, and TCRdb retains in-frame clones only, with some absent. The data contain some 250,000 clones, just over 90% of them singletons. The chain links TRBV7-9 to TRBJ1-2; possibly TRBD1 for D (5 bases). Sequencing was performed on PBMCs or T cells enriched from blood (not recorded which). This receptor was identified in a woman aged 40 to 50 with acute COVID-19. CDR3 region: CASSRTGVYGYTF. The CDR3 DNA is TGTGCCAGCAGCCGAACAGGAGTCTATGGCTACACCTTC.